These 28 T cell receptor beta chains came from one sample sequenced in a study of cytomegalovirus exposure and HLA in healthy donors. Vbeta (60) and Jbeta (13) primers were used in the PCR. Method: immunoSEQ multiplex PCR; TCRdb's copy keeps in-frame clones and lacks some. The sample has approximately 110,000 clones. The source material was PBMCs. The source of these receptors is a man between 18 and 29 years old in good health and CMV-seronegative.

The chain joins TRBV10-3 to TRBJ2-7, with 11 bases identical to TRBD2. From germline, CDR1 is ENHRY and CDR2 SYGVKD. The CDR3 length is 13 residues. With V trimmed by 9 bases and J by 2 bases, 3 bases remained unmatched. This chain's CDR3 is CAIGTSGAYEQYF. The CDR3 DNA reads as TGTGCCATTGGGACTAGCGGTGCCTACGAGCAGTACTTC.

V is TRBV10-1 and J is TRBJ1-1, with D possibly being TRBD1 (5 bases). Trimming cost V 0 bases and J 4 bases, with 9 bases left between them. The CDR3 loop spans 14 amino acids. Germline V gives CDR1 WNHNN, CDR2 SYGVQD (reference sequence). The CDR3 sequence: CASSESLGGTEAFF. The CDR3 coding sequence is TGCGCCAGCAGTGAGTCTTTGGGGGGCACTGAAGCTTTCTTT.

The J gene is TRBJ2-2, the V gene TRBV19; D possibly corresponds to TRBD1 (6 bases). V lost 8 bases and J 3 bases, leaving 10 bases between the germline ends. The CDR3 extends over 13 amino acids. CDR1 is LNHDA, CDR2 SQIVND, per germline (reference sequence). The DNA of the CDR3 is TGTGCCAGTCCGCGGACAGACACCGGGGAGCTGTTTTTT. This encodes CASPRTDTGELFF. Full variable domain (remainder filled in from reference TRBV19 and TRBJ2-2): DGGITQSPKYLFRKEGQNVTLSCEQNLNHDAMYWYRQDPGQGLRLIYYSQIVNDFQKGDIAEGYSVSREKKESFPLTVTSAQKNPTAFYLCASPRTDTGELFFGEGSRLTVL.

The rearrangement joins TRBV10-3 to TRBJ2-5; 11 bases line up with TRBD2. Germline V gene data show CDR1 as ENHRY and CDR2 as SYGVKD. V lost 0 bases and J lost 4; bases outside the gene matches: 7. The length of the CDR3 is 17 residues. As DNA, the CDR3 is TGTGCCATCAGTGAGTCCTTAGCGGGGGGGCTCGGAGAGACCCAGTACTTC. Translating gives CAISESLAGGLGETQYF.

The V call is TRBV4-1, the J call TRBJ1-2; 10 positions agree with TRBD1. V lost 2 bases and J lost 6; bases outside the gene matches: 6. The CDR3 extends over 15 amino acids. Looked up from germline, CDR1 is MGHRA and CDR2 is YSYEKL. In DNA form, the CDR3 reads TGCGCCAGCAGCCAACAAAGACAGGGGGCGGATGGCTACACCTTC. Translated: CASSQQRQGADGYTF.

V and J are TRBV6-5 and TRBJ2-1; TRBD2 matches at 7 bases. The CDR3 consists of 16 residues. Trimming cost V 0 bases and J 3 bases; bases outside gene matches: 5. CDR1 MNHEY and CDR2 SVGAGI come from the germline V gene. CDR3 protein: CASSYSGGRVYNEQFF. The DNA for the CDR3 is TGTGCCAGCAGTTACTCAGGCGGGAGAGTCTACAATGAGCAGTTCTTC.

CDR3 nucleotide sequence: TGCGCCAGCAGCCTCCAGGGTAATGGCTACACCTTC. Translation: CASSLQGNGYTF. This sequence joins TRBV5-1 and TRBJ1-2, with a weak D call TRBD1 (5 bases). Germline V gene data show CDR1 as SGHRS and CDR2 as YFSETQ. Trimming stripped 4 bases from V and 6 bases from J, with 10 bases between. The CDR3 is made up of 12 amino acids. Complete variable domain (other parts from reference TRBV5-1 and TRBJ1-2): KAGVTQTPRYLIKTRGQQVTLSCSPISGHRSVSWYQQTPGQGLQFLFEYFSETQRNKGNFPGRFSGRQFSNSRSEMNVSTLELGDSALYLCASSLQGNGYTFGSGTRLTVV.

CDR3 nucleotide sequence: TGTGCCAGCAGCATGGCGGGATCAAACACTGAAGCTTTCTTT. This encodes CASSMAGSNTEAFF. The rearrangement uses TRBV5-6 and TRBJ1-1; no clear D. The CDR3 is made up of 14 amino acids. Looked up from germline, CDR1 is SGHDT and CDR2 is YYEEEE. Trimming shortened V by 4 bases and J by 2 bases, and 12 bases separated the two germline ends.

CDR3 DNA sequence: TGTGCCGGAAGACAGGGGGCGTCTGGAAACACCATATATTTT. It codes for CAGRQGASGNTIYF. The rearrangement links TRBV30 to TRBJ1-3; 10 positions match TRBD1. With 8 bases clipped from V and 1 base from J, the junction kept 5 bases outside the gene matches. The CDR3 extends over 14 amino acids. CDR1 GTSNPN and CDR2 SVGIG come from the germline V gene (reference sequence).

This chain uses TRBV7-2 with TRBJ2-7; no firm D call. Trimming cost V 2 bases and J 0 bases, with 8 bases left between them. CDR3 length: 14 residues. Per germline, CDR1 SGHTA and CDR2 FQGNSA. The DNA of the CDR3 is TGTGCCAGCAGCTTACCAGCTAGCTCCTACGAGCAGTACTTC. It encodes CASSLPASSYEQYF.

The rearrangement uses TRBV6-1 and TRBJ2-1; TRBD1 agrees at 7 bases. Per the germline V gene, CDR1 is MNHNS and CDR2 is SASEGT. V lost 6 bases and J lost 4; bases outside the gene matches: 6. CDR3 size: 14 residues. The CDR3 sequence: CASRAGTVYNEQFF. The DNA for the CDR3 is TGTGCCAGCAGAGCCGGGACAGTTTACAATGAGCAGTTCTTC.

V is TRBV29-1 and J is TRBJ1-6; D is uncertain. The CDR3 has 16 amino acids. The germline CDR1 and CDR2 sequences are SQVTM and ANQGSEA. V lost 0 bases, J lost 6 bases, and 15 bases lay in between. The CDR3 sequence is CSVEEYMRQSNSPLHF. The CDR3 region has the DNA TGCAGCGTTGAAGAGTACATGAGACAAAGTAATTCACCCCTCCACTTT. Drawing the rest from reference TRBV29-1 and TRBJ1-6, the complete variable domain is SAVISQKPSRDICQRGTSLTIQCQVDSQVTMMFWYRQQPGQSLTLIATANQGSEATYESGFVIDKFPISRPNLTFSTLTVSNMSPEDSSIYLCSVEEYMRQSNSPLHFGNGTRLTVT.

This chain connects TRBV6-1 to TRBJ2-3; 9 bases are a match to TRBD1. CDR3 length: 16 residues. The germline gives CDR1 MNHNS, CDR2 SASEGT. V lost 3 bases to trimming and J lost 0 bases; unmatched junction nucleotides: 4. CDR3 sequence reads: CASSENRGLSTDTQYF. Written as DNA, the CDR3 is TGTGCCAGCAGTGAGAACAGGGGGCTCAGCACAGATACGCAGTATTTT.

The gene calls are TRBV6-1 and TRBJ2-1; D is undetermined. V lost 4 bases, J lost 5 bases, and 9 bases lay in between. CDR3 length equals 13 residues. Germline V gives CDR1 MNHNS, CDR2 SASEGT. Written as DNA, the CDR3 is TGTGCCAGCAGTGTCTCACAGAACAATGAGCAGTTCTTC. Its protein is CASSVSQNNEQFF.

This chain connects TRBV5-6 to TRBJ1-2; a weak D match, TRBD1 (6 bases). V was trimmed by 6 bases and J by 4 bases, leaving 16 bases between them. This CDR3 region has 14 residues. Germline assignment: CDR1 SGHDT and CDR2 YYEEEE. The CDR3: CASISGGRVYGYTF. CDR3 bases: TGTGCCAGCATTTCGGGGGGGCGCGTCTATGGCTACACCTTC.

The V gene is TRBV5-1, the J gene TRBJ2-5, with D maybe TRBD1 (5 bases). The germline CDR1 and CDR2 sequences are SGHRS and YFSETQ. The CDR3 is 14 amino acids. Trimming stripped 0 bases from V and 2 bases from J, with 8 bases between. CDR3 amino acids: CASSLARQQETQYF. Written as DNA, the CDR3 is TGCGCCAGCAGCTTGGCCAGACAGCAAGAGACCCAGTACTTC.

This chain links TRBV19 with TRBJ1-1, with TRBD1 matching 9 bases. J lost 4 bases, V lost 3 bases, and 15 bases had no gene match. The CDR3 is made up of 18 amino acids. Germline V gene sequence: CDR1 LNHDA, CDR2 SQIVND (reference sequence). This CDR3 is CASSIVMVRDRVSTEAFF. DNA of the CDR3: TGTGCCAGTAGTATTGTCATGGTTCGGGACAGGGTTTCCACTGAAGCTTTCTTT.

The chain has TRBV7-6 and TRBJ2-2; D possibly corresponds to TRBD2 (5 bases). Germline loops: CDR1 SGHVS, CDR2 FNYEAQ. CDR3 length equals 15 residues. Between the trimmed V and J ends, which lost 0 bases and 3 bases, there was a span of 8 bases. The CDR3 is CASSLARADTGELFF. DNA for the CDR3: TGTGCCAGCAGCTTAGCGCGGGCGGACACCGGGGAGCTGTTTTTT.

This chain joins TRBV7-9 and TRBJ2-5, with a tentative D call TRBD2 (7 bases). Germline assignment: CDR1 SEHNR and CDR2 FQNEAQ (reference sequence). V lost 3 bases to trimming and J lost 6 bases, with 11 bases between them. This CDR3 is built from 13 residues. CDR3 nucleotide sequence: TGTGCCAGCAGCTTCGGGGGGCTGAAGACCCAGTACTTC. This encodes CASSFGGLKTQYF. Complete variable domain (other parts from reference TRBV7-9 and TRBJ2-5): DTGVSQNPRHKITKRGQNVTFRCDPISEHNRLYWYRQTLGQGPEFLTYFQNEAQLEKSRLLSDRFSAERPKGSFSTLEIQRTEQGDSAMYLCASSFGGLKTQYFGPGTRLLVL.

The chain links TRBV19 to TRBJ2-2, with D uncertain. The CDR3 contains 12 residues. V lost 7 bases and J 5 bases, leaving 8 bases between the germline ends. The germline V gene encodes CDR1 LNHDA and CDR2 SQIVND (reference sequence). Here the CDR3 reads CASIGRTGELFF. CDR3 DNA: TGTGCCAGTATTGGGCGAACCGGGGAGCTGTTTTTT.

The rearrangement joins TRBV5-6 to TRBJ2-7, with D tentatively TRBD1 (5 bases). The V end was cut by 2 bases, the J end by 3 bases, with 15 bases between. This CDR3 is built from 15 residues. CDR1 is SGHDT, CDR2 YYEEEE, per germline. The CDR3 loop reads CASSLVGQNLYEQYF. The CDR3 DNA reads TGTGCCAGCAGCTTAGTTGGACAAAATCTCTACGAGCAGTACTTC.

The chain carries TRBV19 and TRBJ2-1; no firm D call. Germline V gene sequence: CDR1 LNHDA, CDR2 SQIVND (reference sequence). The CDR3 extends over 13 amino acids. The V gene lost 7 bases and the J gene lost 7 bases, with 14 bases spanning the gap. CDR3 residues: CASTDRLSNEQFF. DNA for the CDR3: TGTGCCAGTACCGACCGACTCTCAAATGAGCAGTTCTTC.

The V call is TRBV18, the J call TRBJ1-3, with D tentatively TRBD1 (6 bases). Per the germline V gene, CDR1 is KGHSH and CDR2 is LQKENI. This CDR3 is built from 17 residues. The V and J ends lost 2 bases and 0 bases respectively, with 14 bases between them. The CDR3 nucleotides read TGTGCCAGCTCACCAAGGACAAGGGGGATCTCTGGAAACACCATATATTTT. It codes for CASSPRTRGISGNTIYF.

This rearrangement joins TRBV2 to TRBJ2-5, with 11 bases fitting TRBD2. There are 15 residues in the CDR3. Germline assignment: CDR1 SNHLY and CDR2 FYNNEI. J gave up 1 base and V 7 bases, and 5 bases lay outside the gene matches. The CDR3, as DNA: TGTGCCAGCACACTAGCGGGGGCCACCCAAGAGACCCAGTACTTC. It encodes CASTLAGATQETQYF.

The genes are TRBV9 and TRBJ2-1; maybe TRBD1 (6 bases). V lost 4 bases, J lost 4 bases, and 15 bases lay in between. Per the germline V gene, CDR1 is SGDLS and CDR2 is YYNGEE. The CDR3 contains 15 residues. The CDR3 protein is CASSLLLGAYNEQFF. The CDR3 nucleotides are TGTGCCAGCAGCCTTCTCCTGGGGGCTTACAATGAGCAGTTCTTC.

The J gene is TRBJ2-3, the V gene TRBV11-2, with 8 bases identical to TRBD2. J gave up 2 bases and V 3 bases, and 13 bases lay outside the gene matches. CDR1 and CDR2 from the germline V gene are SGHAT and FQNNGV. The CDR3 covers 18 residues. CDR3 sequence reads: CASSFPPRFSGVTDTQYF. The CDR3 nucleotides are TGTGCCAGCAGCTTCCCCCCTAGGTTTAGCGGGGTCACAGATACGCAGTATTTT.

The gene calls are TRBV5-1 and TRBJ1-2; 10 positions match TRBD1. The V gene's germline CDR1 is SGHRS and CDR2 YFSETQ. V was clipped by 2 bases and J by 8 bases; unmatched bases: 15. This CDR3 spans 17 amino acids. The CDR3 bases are TGCGCCAGCAGCTTTTTCCGGGACAGGGGACCCGGGTGGGGCTACACCTTC. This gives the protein CASSFFRDRGPGWGYTF.

The CDR3 nucleotides read TGCGCCAGCAGAAAGACTCGGGAGACCCAGTACTTC. Its translation: CASRKTRETQYF. V gene TRBV10-1 combines with J gene TRBJ2-5; D remains ambiguous. The CDR3 consists of 12 residues. Trimming pared 6 bases from V and 5 bases from J, leaving 10 bases between. Germline loops: CDR1 WNHNN, CDR2 SYGVQD (reference sequence).